The entry below describes one T cell receptor beta chain. The CDR3 sequence is 16 residues long. In germline, CDR1 is SGHTA, CDR2 FQGNSA. V was cut by 5 bases and J by 6 bases, with 21 bases left in between. Time point indicated: patch test 2, 6 weeks after DPC sensitization. Treatment indicated: therapeutic diphenylcyclopropenone sensitization with weekly scalp DPC. Library construction involved attaching unique molecular identifiers to individual cDNA molecules, which allowed quantitative, reproducible TCR counting. MiXCR was run by TCRdb on the RACE reads, yielding one entry per CDR3 protein. This table has under 75,000 distinct CDR3 sequences, 7.5% to 9.5% appearing once. This sample was included in a study of human T cells and chemical hapten exposure.

This rearrangement joins TRBV7-2 to TRBJ2-3, with D possibly TRBD2 on 6 matching bases. This clonotype originated in a woman aged 50 to 60 with alopecia areata. Some clones in this sample may be carry-over from other donors' samples. The sample here was whole blood, taken in connection with sensitization to the hapten diphenylcyclopropenone (DPC). CDR3 coding DNA: TGTGCCAGCAGCAGGGGAGGCTCCAACCTCTGGGATACGCAGTATTTT. Translating gives CASSRGGSNLWDTQYF.